The following is a TCR beta chain sequence with its context. This sample was included in a study of blood T cell repertoires in COVID-19. The overall study: Sites across the United States, Italy and Spain contributed samples from acute and convalescent COVID-19. The analysed material was cDNA or gDNA that came from T cells, B-cell-depleted T cells, or PBMCs.

In the source study's methods: For nucleated cells, counts were estimated from reference gene primer amplification. The table came from immunoSEQ multiplex PCR; TCRdb's copy has only in-frame clones and leaves some out. V, J and clone size were drawn from that table, and D and trimming were deduced from the DNA. The repertoire includes 120,000 to 150,000 clones, roughly 90% of them detected once, and more than 0.8% sits in the top ten. The sequenced sample was peripheral blood. The TCR originated in a woman aged 45 to 65 with acute or convalescent COVID-19.

CDR3 bases: TGTGCCAGCAGCGGAGCAGGGGGCACCGGGGCCAACGTCCTGACTTTC. Protein sequence: CASSGAGGTGANVLTF. The rearrangement uses TRBV9 and TRBJ2-6, with TRBD1 identical over 8 bases. Looked up from germline, CDR1 is SGDLS and CDR2 is YYNGEE. CDR3 length: 16 amino acids. Unmatched junction bases numbered 6, after V lost 3 bases and J lost 4 bases.